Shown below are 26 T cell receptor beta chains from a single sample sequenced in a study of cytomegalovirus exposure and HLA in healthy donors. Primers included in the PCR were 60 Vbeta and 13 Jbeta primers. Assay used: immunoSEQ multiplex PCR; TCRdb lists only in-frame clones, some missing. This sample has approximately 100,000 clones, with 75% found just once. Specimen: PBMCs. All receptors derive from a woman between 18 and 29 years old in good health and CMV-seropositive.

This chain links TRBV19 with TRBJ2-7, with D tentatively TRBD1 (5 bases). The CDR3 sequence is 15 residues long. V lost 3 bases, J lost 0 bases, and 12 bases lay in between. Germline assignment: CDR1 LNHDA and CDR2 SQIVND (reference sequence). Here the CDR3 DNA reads TGTGCCAGTAGTATCCACGACAGTAGCTCCTACGAGCAGTACTTC. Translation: CASSIHDSSSYEQYF. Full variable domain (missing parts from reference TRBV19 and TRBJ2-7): DGGITQSPKYLFRKEGQNVTLSCEQNLNHDAMYWYRQDPGQGLRLIYYSQIVNDFQKGDIAEGYSVSREKKESFPLTVTSAQKNPTAFYLCASSIHDSSSYEQYFGPGTRLTVT.

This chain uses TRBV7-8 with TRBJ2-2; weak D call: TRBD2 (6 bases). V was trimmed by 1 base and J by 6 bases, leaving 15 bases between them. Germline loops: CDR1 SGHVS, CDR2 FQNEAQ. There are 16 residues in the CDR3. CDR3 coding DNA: TGTGCCAGCAGCTTAGTTGAACTAGCAAACCCCGGGGAGCTGTTTTTT. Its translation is CASSLVELANPGELFF.

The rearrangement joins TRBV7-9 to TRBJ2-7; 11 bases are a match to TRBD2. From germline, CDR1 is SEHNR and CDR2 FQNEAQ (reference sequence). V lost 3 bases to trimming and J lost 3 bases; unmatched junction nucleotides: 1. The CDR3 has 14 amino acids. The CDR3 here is CASSLTSGIYEQYF. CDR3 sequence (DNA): TGTGCCAGCAGCTTGACTAGCGGGATCTACGAGCAGTACTTC.

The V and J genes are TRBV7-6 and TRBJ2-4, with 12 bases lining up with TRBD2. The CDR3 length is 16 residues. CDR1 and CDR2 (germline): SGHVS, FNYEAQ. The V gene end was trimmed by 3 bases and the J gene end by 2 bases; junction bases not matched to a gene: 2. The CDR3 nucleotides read TGTGCCAGCAGCTTCGGACTAGCGGGACCCAAAAACATTCAGTACTTC. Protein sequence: CASSFGLAGPKNIQYF.

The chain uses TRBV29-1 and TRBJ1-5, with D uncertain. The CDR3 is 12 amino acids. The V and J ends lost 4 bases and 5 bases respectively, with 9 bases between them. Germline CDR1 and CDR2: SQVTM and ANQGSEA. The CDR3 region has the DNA TGCAGCGTTGGCGCCGTGGATCAGCCCCAGCATTTT. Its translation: CSVGAVDQPQHF.

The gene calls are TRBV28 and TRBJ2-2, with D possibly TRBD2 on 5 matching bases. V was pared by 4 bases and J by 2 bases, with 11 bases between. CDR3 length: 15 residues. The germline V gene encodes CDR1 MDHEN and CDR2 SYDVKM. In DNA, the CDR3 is TGTGCCAGCAGTTCGTCCGGGATCAACACCGGGGAGCTGTTTTTT. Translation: CASSSSGINTGELFF.

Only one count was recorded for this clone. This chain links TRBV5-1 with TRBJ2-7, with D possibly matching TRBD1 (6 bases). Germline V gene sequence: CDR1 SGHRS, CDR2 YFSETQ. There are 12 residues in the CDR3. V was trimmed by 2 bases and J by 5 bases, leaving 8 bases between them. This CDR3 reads CASSLGQNEQYF. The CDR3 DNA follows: TGCGCCAGCAGCTTAGGACAGAACGAGCAGTACTTC.

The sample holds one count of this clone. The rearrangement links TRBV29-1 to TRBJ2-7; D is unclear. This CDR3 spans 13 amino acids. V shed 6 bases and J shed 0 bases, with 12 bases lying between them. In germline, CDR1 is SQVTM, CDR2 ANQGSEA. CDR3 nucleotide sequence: TGCAGCGTGCTACCGCGAAGCTCCTACGAGCAGTACTTC. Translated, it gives CSVLPRSSYEQYF.

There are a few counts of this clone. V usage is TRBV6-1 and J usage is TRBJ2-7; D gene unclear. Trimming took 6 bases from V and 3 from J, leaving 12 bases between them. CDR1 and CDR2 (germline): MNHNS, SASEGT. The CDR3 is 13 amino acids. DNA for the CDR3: TGTGCCAGCAGGGAGAAGACGGACTACGAGCAGTACTTC. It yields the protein CASREKTDYEQYF.

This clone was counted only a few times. The CDR3: CASSSETGHNEQFF. The DNA for the CDR3 is TGTGCCAGCAGCTCTGAGACAGGCCACAATGAGCAGTTCTTC. The V gene is TRBV7-2, the J gene TRBJ2-1; D may be TRBD1 (6 bases). CDR3 length: 14 amino acids. Trimming took off 4 bases at V and 5 bases at J, with 12 bases between the two ends. Germline-derived CDR1 and CDR2 are SGHTA and FQGNSA.

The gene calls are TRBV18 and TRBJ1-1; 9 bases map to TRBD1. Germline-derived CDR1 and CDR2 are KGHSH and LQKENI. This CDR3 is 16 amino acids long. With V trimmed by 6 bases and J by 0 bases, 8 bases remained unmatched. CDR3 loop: CASSPDRGGVNTEAFF. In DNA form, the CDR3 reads TGTGCCAGCTCGCCCGACAGGGGGGGAGTGAACACTGAAGCTTTCTTT.

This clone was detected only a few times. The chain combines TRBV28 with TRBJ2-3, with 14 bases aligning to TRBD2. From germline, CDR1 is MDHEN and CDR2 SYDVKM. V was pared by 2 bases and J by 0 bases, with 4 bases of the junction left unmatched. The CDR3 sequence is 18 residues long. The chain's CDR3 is CASSLARTSGGSTDTQYF. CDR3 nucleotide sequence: TGTGCCAGCAGTTTAGCCCGGACTAGCGGGGGGAGCACAGATACGCAGTATTTT.

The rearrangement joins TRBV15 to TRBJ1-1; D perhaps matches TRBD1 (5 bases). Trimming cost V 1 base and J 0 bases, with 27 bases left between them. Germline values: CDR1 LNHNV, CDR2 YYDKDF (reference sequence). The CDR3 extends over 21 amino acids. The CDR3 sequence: CATSRVPTLGRGSYMNTEAFF. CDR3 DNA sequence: TGTGCCACCAGCAGAGTTCCTACCTTGGGACGGGGGAGCTACATGAACACTGAAGCTTTCTTT.

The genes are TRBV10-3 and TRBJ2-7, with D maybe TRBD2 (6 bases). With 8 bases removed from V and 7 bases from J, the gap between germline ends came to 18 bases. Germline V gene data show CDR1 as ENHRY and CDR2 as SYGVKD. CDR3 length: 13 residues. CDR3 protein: CAISPAGGREQYF. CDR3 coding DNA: TGTGCCATCTCCCCGGCCGGGGGTCGTGAGCAGTACTTC.

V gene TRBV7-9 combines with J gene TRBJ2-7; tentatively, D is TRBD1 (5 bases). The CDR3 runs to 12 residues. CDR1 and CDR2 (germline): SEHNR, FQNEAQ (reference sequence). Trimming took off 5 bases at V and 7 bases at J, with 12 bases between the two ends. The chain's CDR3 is CASSTQTEEQYF. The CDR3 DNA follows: TGTGCCAGCAGCACACAGACAGAGGAGCAGTACTTC.

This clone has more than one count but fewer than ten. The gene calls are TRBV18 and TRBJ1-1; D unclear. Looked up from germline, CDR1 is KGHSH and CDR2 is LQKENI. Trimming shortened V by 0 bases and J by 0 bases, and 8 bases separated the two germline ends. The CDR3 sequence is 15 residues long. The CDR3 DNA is TGTGCCAGCTCACCACCGCGAACCATGAACACTGAAGCTTTCTTT. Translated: CASSPPRTMNTEAFF.

The CDR3 region is CASSASPTGEETQYF. The CDR3 DNA sequence: TGTGCCAGCAGTGCCTCACCGACAGGGGAAGAGACCCAGTACTTC. The V call is TRBV6-4, the J call TRBJ2-5, with 8 bases identical to TRBD1. In germline, CDR1 is MRHNA, CDR2 SNTAGT. V lost 4 bases to trimming and J lost 3 bases; unmatched junction nucleotides: 7. The CDR3 sequence is 15 residues long.

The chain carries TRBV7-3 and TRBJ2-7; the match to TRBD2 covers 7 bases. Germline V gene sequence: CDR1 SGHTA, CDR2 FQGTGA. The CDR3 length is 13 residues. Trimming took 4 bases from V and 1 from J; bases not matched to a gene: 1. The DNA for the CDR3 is TGTGCCAGCAGCTGGGGAGGGTCCTACGAGCAGTACTTC. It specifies CASSWGGSYEQYF.

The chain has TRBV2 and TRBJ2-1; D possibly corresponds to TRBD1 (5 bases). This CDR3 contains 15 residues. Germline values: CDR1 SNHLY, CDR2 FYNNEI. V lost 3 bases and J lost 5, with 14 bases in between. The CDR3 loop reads CASSDGHPYDNEQFF. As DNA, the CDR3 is TGTGCCAGCAGTGACGGACACCCTTACGACAATGAGCAGTTCTTC.

The CDR3 reads CASSSSGLAKNIQYF. DNA for the CDR3: TGTGCCAGTAGTTCTTCAGGGTTGGCCAAAAACATTCAGTACTTC. J is TRBJ2-4 and V is TRBV19; D is perhaps TRBD1 (5 bases). The CDR3 sequence is 15 residues long. Germline values: CDR1 LNHDA, CDR2 SQIVND (reference sequence). Trimming shortened V by 5 bases and J by 1 base, and 12 bases separated the two germline ends.

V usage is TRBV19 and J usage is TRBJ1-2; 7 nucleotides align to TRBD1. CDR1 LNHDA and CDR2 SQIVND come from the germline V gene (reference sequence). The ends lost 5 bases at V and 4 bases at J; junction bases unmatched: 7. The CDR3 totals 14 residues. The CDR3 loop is CASSQDRVAYGYTF. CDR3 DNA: TGTGCCAGTAGTCAAGACAGGGTCGCCTATGGCTACACCTTC.

The DNA for the CDR3 is TGTGCCAGCAGCGGGCAGGGTAACTATGGCTACACCTTC. Translation: CASSGQGNYGYTF. The rearrangement joins TRBV5-4 to TRBJ1-2; weak D call: TRBD1 (5 bases). CDR3 length equals 13 residues. V was trimmed by 4 bases and J by 1 base, leaving 8 bases between them. Germline V gene data show CDR1 as SGHNT and CDR2 as YYREEE (reference sequence).

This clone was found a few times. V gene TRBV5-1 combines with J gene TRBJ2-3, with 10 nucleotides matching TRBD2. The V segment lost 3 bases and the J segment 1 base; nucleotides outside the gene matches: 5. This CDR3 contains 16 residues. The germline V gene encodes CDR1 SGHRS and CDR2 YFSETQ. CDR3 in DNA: TGCGCCAGCAGCTCTAGCGGGAGTAGTGGCACAGATACGCAGTATTTT. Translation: CASSSSGSSGTDTQYF.

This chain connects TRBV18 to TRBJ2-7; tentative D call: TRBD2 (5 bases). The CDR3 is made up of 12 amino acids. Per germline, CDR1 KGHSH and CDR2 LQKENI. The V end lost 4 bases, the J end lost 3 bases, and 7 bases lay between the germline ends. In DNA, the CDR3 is TGTGCCAGCTCACTTCGGGGCTACGAGCAGTACTTC. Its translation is CASSLRGYEQYF.

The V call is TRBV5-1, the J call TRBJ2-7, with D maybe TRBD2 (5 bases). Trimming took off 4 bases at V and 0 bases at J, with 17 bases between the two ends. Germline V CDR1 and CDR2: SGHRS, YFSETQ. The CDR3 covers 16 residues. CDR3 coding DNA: TGCGCCAGCAGCCCGGAGGCAGCACAAAGCTCCTACGAGCAGTACTTC. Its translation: CASSPEAAQSSYEQYF.

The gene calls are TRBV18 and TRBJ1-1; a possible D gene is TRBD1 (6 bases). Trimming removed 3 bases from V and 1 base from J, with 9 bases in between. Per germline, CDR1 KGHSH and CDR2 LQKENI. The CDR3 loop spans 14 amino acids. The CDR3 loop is CASSPDSRNTEAFF. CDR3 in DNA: TGTGCCAGCTCACCGGACAGCCGGAACACTGAAGCTTTCTTT.